Included here is one TCR beta chain sequence, with context. The CDR3 length is 17 residues. V gave up 2 bases and J gave up 3 bases; unmatched junction bases: 8. Looked up from germline, CDR1 is SGHDT and CDR2 is YYEEEE. These data are taken from a study of T cell changes during pregnancy in multiple sclerosis. Assay: immunoSEQ multiplex PCR; the TCRdb copy retains only in-frame clones and omits some. The sample lists 35,000 to 50,000 clones, 88% occurring once. The sequences come from CD4+ T cells from peripheral blood mononuclear cells, collected in the second trimester of pregnancy. This receptor was obtained from a female donor with multiple sclerosis, enrolled in a pregnancy study. The V gene is TRBV5-6, the J gene TRBJ2-7; 13 bases fit TRBD2. DNA for the CDR3: TGTGCCAGCAGCTTCCCCCGACTAGCGGGAGGAATCTACGAGCAGTACTTC. Amino acid sequence: CASSFPRLAGGIYEQYF.